This T cell receptor (beta chain) is from a study of cytomegalovirus exposure and HLA in healthy donors. This clone was found a few times. The antigen remains undetermined. Study-level points and caveats: Later findings reportedly placed an Asian-associated ancestry cluster below the roughly 700-donor mean for N-insertions.

The PCR was carried out with 60 Vbeta primers and 13 Jbeta primers. Sequencing was performed with immunoSEQ multiplex PCR; in TCRdb, only in-frame clones are kept and a portion is missing. The sample holds 45,000 to 65,000 clones, roughly 81% seen once. Unmatched junction bases numbered 8, after V lost 4 bases and J lost 8 bases. Germline V gene lookup returns CDR1 SGHRS and CDR2 YFSETQ. The CDR3 runs to 15 residues. This chain uses TRBV5-1 with TRBJ1-6; 8 nucleotides align to TRBD1. The sample consisted of PBMCs. This clonotype was obtained from a woman in her thirties or forties in good health and CMV-seropositive. CDR3 in DNA: TGCGCCAGCAGCGCGGCCGGGACAGGTCATTCACCCCTCCACTTT. Amino acid sequence: CASSAAGTGHSPLHF.